This TCR beta chain was obtained from a study of somatic mutations in cytotoxic T cells in rheumatoid arthritis (dated by TCRdb to the late 2010s). Regarding the research as a whole: Patient peripheral blood (just over 29 ml EDTA) was drawn right after diagnosis and before any treatment started. Median age was essentially the same in the patient group and the control group. A FACSAria II or Sony SH800 was used to flow-sort some V beta antibody-stained T-cell populations at nearly 100% purity, and TCRB sequencing was also done on sorted V beta1+ cells. TCRB deep sequencing was performed for about 70 rheumatoid arthritis patients and approximately 18 healthy controls. Whether expanded CD8+ T-cell clones in untreated, newly diagnosed rheumatoid arthritis carry somatic mutations was the study question, and clonality was characterized with TCRB deep sequencing.

The immunoSEQ assay was applied to genomic DNA for TCRB CDR3 sequencing. The study's processing was this. Only a few patient CD8+ clones larger than 1% matched published virus-specific TCRB sequences when compared against them. The analyses included only productive TCRB rearrangements. Clonality was expressed as a Shannon entropy-based productive clonality index, with each clone defined by a unique TCRB CDR3 sequence. Repertoire overlap between two samples was calculated from the template counts of each clone relative to total templates per sample. Flow cytometry-measured V-gene usage correlated with V-gene usage from TCRB sequencing, with a Spearman r of around 0.6. TCRdb took this table from immuneACCESS and kept in-frame rearrangements with V and J called. Such tables lack part of the clones; where checked against another copy, unresolved V genes explain under half of the gap, and the rest is unexplained. The DNA gave D and trimming, while V, J and clone size come from that table. The sample yields approximately 3,100 clones; around 83% were counted once. The ten largest clones capture 13% of the sample.

About this clone itself: Its cognate antigen has yet to be identified. Base quality data are lacking; no much larger clone is found one base away.

V is pruned by 6 bases and J by 7 bases, leaving 9 bases of the junction without a gene match. The CDR3, cysteine through phenylalanine, is 15 amino acids long. Of all the DNA, just the CDR3 is kept, 45 bases in frame from base 1. In the germline V gene, CDR1 corresponds to SGHTA and CDR2 to FQGNSA. Overall study outcomes, separate from this receptor: Healthy controls showed no age-related increase in CD8+ clonality, whereas patients did (Spearman r=0.49). The slight underrepresentation of TRBV07 in patients was not corrected for multiple comparisons. Several identical CD8+ TCRB sequences were found in both blood and synovial fluid, and in about an eighth of the roughly 65 patients the largest CD8+ clone exceeded 20% of CD8+ cells. CD8+ T-cell clonality in rheumatoid arthritis patients was not significantly different from that in age-matched healthy controls. It was unknown which antigens the expanded CD8+ clones targeted, and their absence from virus-specific databases did not exclude viral specificity.

CD4+ and CD8+ cells were isolated by positive magnetic bead selection on an AutoMACS, and purity was checked by flow cytometry. After a first flow cytometry screen using a TCR V beta antibody panel, clonal expansions were characterized through TCRB deep sequencing of sorted CD8+ fractions. Isolation of peripheral blood mononuclear cells was done through Ficoll-Paque PLUS density gradient separation. DNA was extracted from CD4-enriched, CD8-enriched or PBMC samples with Nucleospin Tissue or Tissue XS kits and quantified with a Qubit 2.0 fluorometer. The V and J segments used are TRBV7-2 and TRBJ2-1, and TRBD2 matches 10 of the central bases. The clonotype comes from a woman aged 50 to 60 with rheumatoid arthritis. Sequences were obtained from CD8+ T cells sorted from blood. In nucleotide form, the sequence is TGTGCCAGCAGACCCTCCGGGACTAGCGCGAATGAGCAGTTCTTC. Its translation reads: CASRPSGTSANEQFF.